The 9 T cell receptor beta chains reported below all come from one sample, sequenced in a study of T cell changes during pregnancy in multiple sclerosis (dated by TCRdb to the late 2010s). The receptor library was made with the immunoSEQ multiplex PCR assay. In TCRdb, the immuneACCESS table is reduced to in-frame sequences with V and J assigned. These tables do not hold every clone; where another copy was compared, an unresolved V gene accounts for under half, and the others remain unexplained. Across this sample there are about 24,000 clones, with around 90% seen only once. The top ten constitute roughly 9% of the sample. The input for sequencing was CD8+ T cells from peripheral blood mononuclear cells, taken in the third trimester of pregnancy. These receptors were collected from a female donor in good health, enrolled as a control in a pregnancy study.

This chain links TRBV9 with TRBJ2-1; TRBD1 matches 7 bases. Germline V gene lookup returns CDR1 SGDLS and CDR2 YYNGEE. This CDR3 has 12 amino acids. Trimming at V came to 4 bases and at J to 8 bases, leaving 3 bases not matched to a gene. This chain's CDR3 is CASSPQGDEQFF. The CDR3 region has the DNA TGTGCCAGCAGCCCCCAGGGGGATGAGCAGTTCTTC.

J is TRBJ2-1 and V is TRBV7-2, with 10 nucleotides matching TRBD2. This CDR3 comprises 16 residues. Unmatched junction bases numbered 6, after V lost 3 bases and J lost 4 bases. The germline V gene encodes CDR1 SGHTA and CDR2 FQGNSA. Written as DNA, the CDR3 is TGTGCCAGCAGCTTCCAAAGCGGGGGGGTATACAATGAGCAGTTCTTC. It encodes CASSFQSGGVYNEQFF.

J is TRBJ1-2 and V is TRBV28, with TRBD1 as a possible D gene (5 bases). CDR1 and CDR2 from the germline V gene are MDHEN and SYDVKM. The V and J ends lost 7 bases and 3 bases respectively, with 18 bases between them. There are 15 residues in the CDR3. The CDR3 loop is CASNYGGGGDYGYTF. In nucleotides, the CDR3 is TGTGCCAGCAACTACGGGGGGGGTGGGGACTATGGCTACACCTTC.

This clone has only one observation. J is TRBJ2-5 and V is TRBV9; 9 nucleotides match TRBD2. The CDR3 length is 15 residues. The junction had 5 bases not matched to a gene; V was cut back by 4 bases and J by 1 base. The germline CDR1 and CDR2 sequences are SGDLS and YYNGEE. This CDR3 reads CASSTGTSSQETQYF. CDR3 DNA: TGTGCCAGCAGCACTGGGACTAGCAGCCAAGAGACCCAGTACTTC.

The chain is built from TRBV6-4 and TRBJ2-3, with TRBD2 identical over 13 bases. The germline CDR1 and CDR2 sequences are MRHNA and SNTAGT. The CDR3 is made up of 15 amino acids. V lost 0 bases to trimming and J lost 6 bases; unmatched junction nucleotides: 0. The CDR3 nucleotides read TGTGCCAGCAGTGACTCGACTAGCGGGGGGGATACGCAGTATTTT. This codes for CASSDSTSGGDTQYF.

The chain is built from TRBV18 and TRBJ1-2; tentatively, D is TRBD1 (6 bases). Trimming removed 1 base from V and 4 bases from J, with 13 bases in between. Germline values: CDR1 KGHSH, CDR2 LQKENI. This CDR3 is 15 amino acids long. The CDR3 DNA reads TGTGCCAGCTCACCACGGACGGGAGGGGGCTATGGCTACACCTTC. Translating it yields CASSPRTGGGYGYTF. Based on the CDR3 plus reference TRBV18 and TRBJ1-2, the full variable domain is NAGVMQNPRHLVRRRGQEARLRCSPMKGHSHVYWYRQLPEEGLKFMVYLQKENIIDESGMPKERFSAEFPKEGPSILRIQQVVRGDSAAYFCASSPRTGGGYGYTFGSGTRLTVV.

This chain joins TRBV7-9 and TRBJ1-1, with 7 bases identical to TRBD1. The V segment lost 2 bases and the J segment 6 bases; nucleotides outside the gene matches: 6. The CDR3 runs to 14 residues. The germline V gene encodes CDR1 SEHNR and CDR2 FQNEAQ (reference sequence). This CDR3 reads CASSLPTGVPEAFF. The CDR3 nucleotides are TGTGCCAGCAGCTTACCTACAGGGGTGCCTGAAGCTTTCTTT.

This clone appeared once. The V and J genes are TRBV6-5 and TRBJ1-4, with D perhaps matching TRBD1 (5 bases). This CDR3 region has 14 residues. Trimming left V 2 bases short and J 7 bases short, with 11 bases between. In germline, CDR1 is MNHEY, CDR2 SVGAGI. The CDR3 loop is CASSYGGVREKLFF. The CDR3 DNA reads as TGTGCCAGCAGTTACGGGGGGGTTCGTGAAAAACTGTTTTTT.

This rearrangement joins TRBV6-5 to TRBJ2-2, with D possibly being TRBD2 (5 bases). The V gene's germline CDR1 is MNHEY and CDR2 SVGAGI. V was pared by 0 bases and J by 4 bases, with 6 bases between. The length of the CDR3 is 14 residues. The CDR3 protein is CASSYSGSTGELFF. The CDR3 DNA is TGTGCCAGCAGTTACTCGGGGAGCACCGGGGAGCTGTTTTTT.